One and the same sample provided the 16 T cell receptor beta chains below, sequenced in a study of shared clonotypes between healthy human individuals. Some clones are missing from TCRdb's copy, which holds only in-frame ones; the method was immunoSEQ multiplex PCR. The table shows around 2.5 million clones, with 93% occurring only once. Sequenced material: naive CD4+ T cells from PBMCs. Described subset: CD45RA+ positively selected. The receptors stem from a young man in good health. Some clones in this sample may be carry-over from other donors' samples.

This chain joins TRBV5-1 and TRBJ2-1; 8 bases fit TRBD2. Looked up from germline, CDR1 is SGHRS and CDR2 is YFSETQ. V lost 3 bases and J lost 1; bases outside the gene matches: 9. This CDR3 comprises 17 residues. The DNA of the CDR3 is TGCGCCAGCAGCTGGTCGGGTAGCGGGATATCCTACAATGAGCAGTTCTTC. It codes for CASSWSGSGISYNEQFF.

The V gene is TRBV10-2, the J gene TRBJ2-3; 12 bases match TRBD2. Germline CDR1 is WSHSY and CDR2 is SAAADI. V was pared by 6 bases and J by 5 bases, with 15 bases of the junction left unmatched. This CDR3 spans 18 amino acids. CDR3 nucleotides: TGCGCCAGCAGCGATCCTAGCGGGAGGGCCTCGGGGGGAGATACGCAGTATTTT. This codes for CASSDPSGRASGGDTQYF.

The V and J genes are TRBV5-1 and TRBJ1-2; no reliable D call. CDR3 length: 14 amino acids. CDR1 SGHRS and CDR2 YFSETQ come from the germline V gene. Trimming took 4 bases from V and 7 from J, leaving 17 bases between them. DNA of the CDR3: TGCGCCAGCAGCCCGGACGGCCCGAGGGCTGGCTACACCTTC. As protein: CASSPDGPRAGYTF.

The V and J genes are TRBV5-1 and TRBJ2-7; TRBD2 agrees at 10 bases. Trimming removed 3 bases from V and 0 bases from J; junction bases left unmatched: 6. The CDR3 loop spans 16 amino acids. Looked up from germline, CDR1 is SGHRS and CDR2 is YFSETQ. This CDR3 is CASSSYSGRPSYEQYF. DNA of the CDR3: TGCGCCAGCAGCTCCTATAGCGGGAGGCCCTCCTACGAGCAGTACTTC.

This clone was detected only once. V usage is TRBV28 and J usage is TRBJ2-7; TRBD1 agrees at 10 bases. This CDR3 contains 15 residues. The junction had 6 bases not matched to a gene; V was cut back by 3 bases and J by 4 bases. Germline V gene sequence: CDR1 MDHEN, CDR2 SYDVKM. The CDR3 DNA is TGTGCCAGCAGTTTCGATTGGACAGGGGGATACGAGCAGTACTTC. Amino acids: CASSFDWTGGYEQYF.

The chain has TRBV5-5 and TRBJ2-7; D possibly matches TRBD1 or TRBD2 (5 bases each). This CDR3 is built from 14 residues. V was cut by 0 bases and J by 4 bases, with 11 bases left in between. CDR1 is SGHKS and CDR2 is YYEKEE in the germline V gene (reference sequence). The CDR3 DNA reads as TGTGCCAGCAGCTTGGAGGTCAGGGAGTACGAGCAGTACTTC. It codes for CASSLEVREYEQYF.

The V and J genes are TRBV7-9 and TRBJ2-1; D is unresolved. The germline V gene has CDR1 SEHNR and CDR2 FQNEAQ (reference sequence). The CDR3 is 14 amino acids. Trimming took 2 bases from V and 8 from J, leaving 13 bases between them. CDR3 amino acids: CASSLSGRIYEQFF. CDR3 nucleotide sequence: TGTGCCAGCAGCTTATCGGGTAGAATCTATGAGCAGTTCTTC.

The chain uses TRBV27 and TRBJ2-5, with 7 positions matching TRBD1. Trimming at V came to 6 bases and at J to 1 base, leaving 8 bases not matched to a gene. CDR3 length: 15 residues. The V gene's germline CDR1 is MNHEY and CDR2 SMNVEV (reference sequence). The CDR3 DNA follows: TGTGCCAGCAGCAAAAGGACAGGAGCCCAAGAGACCCAGTACTTC. This codes for CASSKRTGAQETQYF.

CDR3 bases: TGCGCCAGCAGCCAAACAGGGCCTTCTGGGGCCAACGTCCTGACTTTC. It specifies CASSQTGPSGANVLTF. The chain combines TRBV4-1 with TRBJ2-6; possibly TRBD1 for D (6 bases). V was clipped by 2 bases and J by 1 base, with 9 bases between them. Germline CDR1 reads MGHRA; CDR2 reads YSYEKL. This CDR3 is built from 16 residues.

The chain combines TRBV11-3 with TRBJ2-5; D not certain. The germline V and J ends were trimmed by 1 base and 4 bases, with 10 bases remaining between them. The CDR3 consists of 14 residues. Germline CDR1 is SGHNT and CDR2 is YENEEA. CDR3 residues: CASSLGPGAETQYF. The CDR3 DNA sequence: TGTGCCAGCAGCTTAGGACCGGGTGCAGAGACCCAGTACTTC.

The J gene is TRBJ1-1, the V gene TRBV6-1; a possible D gene is TRBD1 (5 bases). Trimming shortened V by 2 bases and J by 6 bases, and 13 bases separated the two germline ends. In germline, CDR1 is MNHNS, CDR2 SASEGT. The CDR3 extends over 14 amino acids. CDR3 nucleotides: TGTGCCAGCAGTGAATTATGGGGACTCTCTGAAGCTTTCTTT. Translation gives CASSELWGLSEAFF.

This clone was seen once. The rearrangement links TRBV9 to TRBJ1-1, with D perhaps TRBD1 (5 bases). The ends were cut back, 4 bases at V and 1 base at J, with 17 bases in the middle. The CDR3 has 16 residues. Germline CDR1 SGDLS, CDR2 YYNGEE. The CDR3 DNA is TGTGCCAGCAGCCGACAGTTAGTACCATCGAACACTGAAGCTTTCTTT. It specifies CASSRQLVPSNTEAFF.

This rearrangement joins TRBV9 to TRBJ2-1; perhaps TRBD2 as D (6 bases). Germline CDR1 SGDLS, CDR2 YYNGEE. The V and J ends lost 1 base and 8 bases respectively, with 19 bases between them. The CDR3 extends over 16 amino acids. As DNA, the CDR3 is TGTGCCAGCAGCGTATTTCCGGGCTCACCGGGGGATGAGCAGTTCTTC. Amino acids: CASSVFPGSPGDEQFF.

The chain is built from TRBV28 and TRBJ2-7, with TRBD1 matching 8 bases. There are 14 residues in the CDR3. Germline values: CDR1 MDHEN, CDR2 SYDVKM. J lost 3 bases, V lost 5 bases, and 6 bases had no gene match. For the CDR3, the DNA is TGTGCCAGCAGTCGGACAGGGTGGCTCTACGAGCAGTACTTC. Translation: CASSRTGWLYEQYF.

The rearrangement joins TRBV5-1 to TRBJ2-6; D is ambiguous. Germline V lookup: CDR1 SGHRS, CDR2 YFSETQ. CDR3 length: 19 amino acids. Trimming took off 3 bases at V and 0 bases at J, with 19 bases between the two ends. The CDR3 region has the DNA TGCGCCAGCAGCTCCTCGCCTCAGCCCCGAAGCTCTGGGGCCAACGTCCTGACTTTC. Amino acids: CASSSSPQPRSSGANVLTF.

The chain joins TRBV27 to TRBJ1-5; tentatively, D is TRBD1 (5 bases). This CDR3 comprises 17 residues. In germline, CDR1 is MNHEY, CDR2 SMNVEV (reference sequence). Trimming took off 6 bases at V and 5 bases at J, with 23 bases between the two ends. CDR3 sequence: CASSSRGQGLWDQPQHF. For the CDR3, the DNA is TGTGCCAGCAGCTCGCGAGGGCAGGGACTGTGGGATCAGCCCCAGCATTTT.